This TCR beta chain was identified in a study of CD8 T cells in Susac syndrome. The CDR3 contains 13 residues. V dropped 3 bases and J dropped 2 bases, with 8 bases sitting between them. CDR1 MNHEY and CDR2 SMNVEV come from the germline V gene (reference sequence). The authors reverse transcribed roughly 0.5 to 1 ug RNA with random hexamers. TCRdb recomputed calls from the immunoSEQ multiplex PCR reads with MiXCR, one row per CDR3 protein. The repertoire consists of a few hundred thousand distinct CDR3 sequences, with around 85% occurring once and the leading ten covering around 0.2%. This clonotype has a handful of counts.

V gene TRBV27 combines with J gene TRBJ2-7; D is unresolved. Sequenced: CD8+ T cells from PBMCs. The clonotype originates from a human donor with multiple sclerosis. The CDR3: CASSLSGAYEQYF. The CDR3, as DNA: TGTGCCAGCAGTTTGTCTGGGGCCTACGAGCAGTACTTC.